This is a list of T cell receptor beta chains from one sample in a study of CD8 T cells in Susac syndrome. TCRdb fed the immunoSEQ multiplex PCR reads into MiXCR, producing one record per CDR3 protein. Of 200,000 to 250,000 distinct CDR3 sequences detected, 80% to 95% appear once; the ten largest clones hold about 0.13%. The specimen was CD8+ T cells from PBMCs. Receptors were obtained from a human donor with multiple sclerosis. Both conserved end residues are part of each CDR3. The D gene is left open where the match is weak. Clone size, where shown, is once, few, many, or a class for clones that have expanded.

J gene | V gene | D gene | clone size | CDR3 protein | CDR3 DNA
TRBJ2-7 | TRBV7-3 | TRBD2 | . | CASSLAGGRSTYEQYF | TGTGCCAGCAGCTTAGCGGGGGGGAGGTCTACCTACGAGCAGTACTTC
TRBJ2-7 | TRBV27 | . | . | CASSFGMAYEQYF | TGTGCCAGCAGTTTTGGTATGGCCTACGAGCAGTACTTC
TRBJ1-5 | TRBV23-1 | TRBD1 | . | CASSQFVTGAGQPQHF | TGCGCCAGCAGTCAATTTGTTACAGGGGCAGGGCAGCCCCAGCATTTT
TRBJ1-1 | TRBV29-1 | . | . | CSVWRAGSTEAFF | TGCAGCGTTTGGAGGGCGGGAAGCACTGAAGCTTTCTTT
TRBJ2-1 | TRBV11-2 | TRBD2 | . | CASSPRDYPNWSSYNEQFF | TGTGCCAGCAGCCCCCGGGACTACCCTAATTGGAGCTCCTACAATGAGCAGTTCTTC
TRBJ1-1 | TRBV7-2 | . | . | CASSRTVTEAFF | TGTGCCAGCAGTCGGACAGTAACTGAAGCTTTCTTT
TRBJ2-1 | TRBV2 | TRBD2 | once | CASSAGTSGRWSNEQFF | TGTGCCAGCAGTGCCGGGACTAGCGGGAGATGGTCCAATGAGCAGTTCTTC
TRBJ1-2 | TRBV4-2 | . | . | CASSPRGGDRWYTF | TGTGCCAGCAGCCCACGGGGAGGCGACAGGTGGTACACCTTC
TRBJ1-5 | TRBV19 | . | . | CASSPWGQGNQPQHF | TGTGCCAGTAGCCCCTGGGGGCAAGGCAATCAGCCCCAGCATTTT
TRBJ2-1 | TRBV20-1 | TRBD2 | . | CSAPGLADHNEQFF | TGCAGTGCTCCGGGACTAGCGGACCACAATGAGCAGTTCTTC
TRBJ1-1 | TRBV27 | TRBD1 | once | CASSSTTPLGTATEAFF | TGTGCCAGCAGTTCCACCACCCCTCTCGGGACAGCCACTGAAGCTTTCTTT
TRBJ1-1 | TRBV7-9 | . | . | CASSLVQGNTEAFF | TGTGCCAGCAGTTTGGTCCAGGGTAACACTGAAGCTTTCTTT
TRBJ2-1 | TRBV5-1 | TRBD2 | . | CASSLAGYYNEQFF | TGCGCCAGCAGTCTAGCGGGCTACTACAATGAGCAGTTCTTC
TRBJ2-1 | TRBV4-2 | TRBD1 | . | CASSHRTGGYSRFF | TGTGCCAGCAGCCACCGGACAGGGGGCTATAGTAGGTTCTTC
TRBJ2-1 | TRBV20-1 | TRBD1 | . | CSARDRDRGPYNEQFF | TGCAGTGCTAGGGATAGGGACAGGGGGCCGTACAATGAGCAGTTCTTC
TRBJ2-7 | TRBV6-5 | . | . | CASSAAGTRVEQYF | TGTGCCAGCTCCGCCGCGGGAACGAGGGTCGAGCAGTACTTC
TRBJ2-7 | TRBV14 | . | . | CASSQDRGFEQYF | TGTGCCAGCAGCCAAGATAGGGGGTTCGAGCAGTACTTC
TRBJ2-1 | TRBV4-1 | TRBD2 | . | CASSQSSGRVNEQFF | TGCGCCAGCAGCCAATCTAGCGGGAGAGTTAATGAGCAGTTCTTC
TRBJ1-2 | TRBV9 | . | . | CASSATGIRDGYTF | TGTGCCAGCAGCGCCACAGGGATTAGAGATGGCTACACCTTC
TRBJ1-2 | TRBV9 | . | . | CASSGSGGYTF | TGTGCCAGTTCCGGGAGCGGGGGCTACACCTTC
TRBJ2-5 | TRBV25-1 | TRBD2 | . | CASSESTSGETQYF | TGTGCCAGCAGTGAGTCGACTAGCGGGGAGACCCAGTACTTC
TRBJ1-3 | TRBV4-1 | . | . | CASSQQGSGNTIYF | TGCGCCAGCAGCCAGCAAGGCTCTGGAAACACCATATATTTT
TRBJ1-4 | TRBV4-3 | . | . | CASSQMEGQFGATNEKLFF | TGCGCCAGCAGCCAAATGGAGGGGCAGTTCGGGGCAACTAATGAAAAACTGTTTTTT
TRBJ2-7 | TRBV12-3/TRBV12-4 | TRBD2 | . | CASSLTSRSSYEQYF | TGTGCCAGCAGTTTGACTAGCCGGAGCTCCTACGAGCAGTACTTC
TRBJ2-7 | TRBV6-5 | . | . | CASSYGQGYSYEQYF | TGTGCCAGCAGTTACGGGCAGGGTTATTCCTACGAGCAGTACTTC
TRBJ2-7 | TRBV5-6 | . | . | CASSPYTGTYEQYF | TGTGCCAGCAGCCCCTATACAGGGACCTACGAGCAGTACTTC
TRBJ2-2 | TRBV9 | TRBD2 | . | CASSAALERGFTGELFF | TGTGCCAGCAGCGCCGCCCTGGAGCGGGGTTTCACCGGGGAGCTGTTTTTT
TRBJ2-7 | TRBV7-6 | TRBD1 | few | CASSLGVEPGQGRVYEQYF | TGTGCCAGCAGCTTAGGGGTGGAACCGGGACAGGGGAGGGTATACGAGCAGTACTTC
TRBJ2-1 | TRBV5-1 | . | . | CASIPSPEARNEQFF | TGCGCCAGCATTCCATCCCCGGAGGCGAGGAATGAGCAGTTCTTC
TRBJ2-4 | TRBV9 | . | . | CASSVGGRDPIQYF | TGTGCCAGCAGCGTAGGGGGCAGGGATCCCATTCAGTACTTC
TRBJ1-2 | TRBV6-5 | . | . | CASSYLGRPTLADGYTF | TGTGCCAGCAGTTACTTGGGTAGGCCGACCTTGGCTGACGGCTACACCTTC
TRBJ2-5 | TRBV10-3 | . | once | CAISDEGKETQYF | TGTGCCATCAGTGACGAGGGGAAAGAGACCCAGTACTTC
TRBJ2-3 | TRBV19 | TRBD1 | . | CASSTGTGPADTQYF | TGTGCCAGTAGTACCGGGACAGGCCCCGCAGATACGCAGTATTTT
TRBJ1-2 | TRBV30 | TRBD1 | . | CACSLTTGVYGYTF | TGTGCCTGCTCATTGACTACAGGGGTATATGGCTACACCTTC
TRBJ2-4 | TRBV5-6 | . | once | CASSLGRPLAKNIQYF | TGTGCCAGCAGCTTGGGGAGGCCTTTAGCCAAAAACATTCAGTACTTC
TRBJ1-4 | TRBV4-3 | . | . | CASSHDDRVGEKLFF | TGCGCCAGCAGCCACGACGACCGAGTAGGGGAAAAACTGTTTTTT
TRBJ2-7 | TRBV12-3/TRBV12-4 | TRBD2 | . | CASSPLAGWEQYF | TGTGCCAGCAGCCCACTAGCGGGATGGGAGCAGTACTTC
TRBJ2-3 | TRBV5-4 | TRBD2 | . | CASSSLTSGKSTDTQYF | TGTGCCAGCAGCTCATTGACTAGCGGGAAAAGCACAGATACGCAGTATTTT
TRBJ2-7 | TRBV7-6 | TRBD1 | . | CASSSGTGDEQYF | TGTGCCAGCAGCTCCGGGACAGGGGACGAGCAGTACTTC
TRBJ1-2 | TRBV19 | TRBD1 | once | CASSPYIGGGYGYTF | TGTGCCAGTAGCCCGTATATAGGGGGCGGCTATGGCTACACCTTC
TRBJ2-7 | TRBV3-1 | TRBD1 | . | CASSSPGTGHYEQYF | TGTGCCAGCAGCTCTCCCGGGACAGGGCACTACGAGCAGTACTTC
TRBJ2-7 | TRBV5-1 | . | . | CASSFNQVQREQYF | TGCGCCAGCAGCTTCAATCAGGTACAAAGGGAGCAGTACTTC
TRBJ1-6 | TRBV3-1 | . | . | CASSSGPLRGNSPLHF | TGTGCCAGCAGCTCCGGGCCATTGAGGGGTAATTCACCCCTCCACTTT
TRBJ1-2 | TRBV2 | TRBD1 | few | CASSRQGPLDGYTF | TGTGCCAGCAGTCGACAGGGACCATTAGATGGCTACACCTTC
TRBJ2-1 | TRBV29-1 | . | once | CSVEGPRGNEQFF | TGCAGCGTTGAAGGTCCCAGGGGCAATGAGCAGTTCTTC
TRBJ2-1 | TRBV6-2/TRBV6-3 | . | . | CASSRGTSQFF | TGTGCCAGCAGCCGGGGGACATCCCAGTTCTTC
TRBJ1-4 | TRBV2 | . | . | CASSTATNEKLFF | TGTGCCAGCTCCACTGCAACTAATGAAAAACTGTTTTTT